Sequencing of this TCR beta chain was carried out in a study of blood T cell repertoires in COVID-19 (TCRdb year 2020). In the study overall: The collaborator samples originated in the United States, Italy and Spain and spanned the acute and convalescent phases of COVID-19. The repertoires were made available in a free public database intended to serve as a resource for research on the immune response to SARS-CoV-2. Sample metadata almost always included a de-identified subject ID, COVID-19 status, age in years and sex. The material from the prospective study consisted of cDNA or gDNA derived from T cells, B-cell-depleted T cells, or PBMCs. Samples came from the ongoing ImmuneRACE study (first 160 participants) plus 1,254 subjects from 6 global collaborators. Where HLA class I and class II types were available, the types were taken from metadata supplied by the sample provider, not from assay-based typing. Deeply sampled blood TCRbeta repertoires from subjects exposed to, actively infected with, or recovered from COVID-19 were included in the dataset.

In the prospective study, participants were about 18 to 100 years old, resided in 24 geographic areas of the United States, and were enrolled through a virtual design. In the prospective study, cohorts were assigned on the basis of participant-reported clinical history obtained from a screening survey and a study questionnaire. ImmuneRACE Cohort 3 recovered participants were defined by two consecutive negative NP/OP PCR tests, healthcare professional clearance, or symptom resolution. Mobile phlebotomists in the prospective study collected whole blood, serum and a nasopharyngeal or oropharyngeal swab from every participant. Prospective study participants could optionally give additional blood draws and questionnaires over an approximately two-month period. Prospective study blood samples were shipped either frozen or at room temperature before DNA extraction. The immunoSEQ Assay, a bias-controlled multiplex PCR, was used to amplify TCRbeta CDR3 regions from genomic DNA. In the source study's methods: Nucleated cell counts per sample were estimated from amplification of reference gene primers within the assay. To quantify the absolute abundance of each unique TCRbeta CDR3 rearrangement, sequence reads were collapsed and filtered. For each sample, productive Simpson clonality was calculated by taking the square root of Simpson's diversity index across productive rearrangements. TCRdb retrieved this table from immuneACCESS and kept in-frame rearrangements only. Not all clones are present; in checked studies, unresolved V genes account for under half, and no reason is known for the remainder. V and J calls and clone size are copied from that table; D and trimming were computed from the DNA. The sample data list under 300,000 clones, and 85% to 95% of these were observed just once. The leading ten clones occupy over 1.5% of the sample.

The germline V gene specifies SQVTM as CDR1 and ANQGSEA as CDR2. V is cut by 0 bases and J by 4 bases, and the space between the germline ends is 14 bases. The CDR3, from cysteine to phenylalanine, totals 15 residues. Of all the DNA, just the CDR3 is kept, 45 bases in frame from base 1. General study outcomes and caveats: How much clinical and demographic metadata was included differed by source and by participant, and the metadata was provided uncurated.

A word on this clone: Its antigen is currently not known. The sample holds no much larger clone one base away, and base qualities are not on file.

Material for sequencing was PBMCs or T cells enriched from blood (not recorded which). Here the chain combines TRBV29-1 and TRBJ2-3; possibly the D gene is TRBD2, per 7 matching bases. This TCR was recovered from a woman younger than 35 who had recovered from COVID-19. The CDR3 region: CSVEEDTGRADTQYF. The nucleotide sequence reads TGCAGCGTTGAAGAGGACACAGGGAGGGCAGATACGCAGTATTTT.